Listed below are T cell receptor beta chains from one sample, sequenced in a study of shared clonotypes between healthy human individuals. TCRdb's copy holds only in-frame clones and misses some; the assay was immunoSEQ multiplex PCR. Among some 2.3 million clones listed, 85% to 95% were seen once. The specimen sequenced was naive CD4+ T cells from PBMCs. These TCRs come from a young man in good health. Some clones in this sample may be carry-over from other donors' samples. Each CDR3 is given with its conserved first and last residue.

J	V	CDR3
TRBJ1-2	TRBV28	CASSSQGYGYTF
TRBJ2-7	TRBV5-6	CASSPRTSGRGTPWEQYF
TRBJ2-1	TRBV7-3	CASSTGTSGSYNEQFF
TRBJ2-5	TRBV7-2	CASSLVLETQYF
TRBJ2-3	TRBV20-1	CSASRTDTQYF
TRBJ1-1	TRBV6-1	CASSEGDMNTEAFF
TRBJ1-2	TRBV5-4	CASSQSTGGALGYTF
TRBJ2-5	TRBV5-1	CASSLAVAEEETQYF
TRBJ2-5	TRBV4-3	CASSQDPYPSGRLIGETQYF
TRBJ1-5	TRBV5-1	CASSLGLDNQPQHF
TRBJ1-4	TRBV7-9	CASSPRGGTGKGKLFF
TRBJ2-3	TRBV7-9	CASSLPTSTDTQYF
TRBJ2-3	TRBV28	CASSRGGVVTDTQYF
TRBJ2-7	TRBV4-1	CASSPSLGLREQYF
TRBJ2-5	TRBV29-1	CSVEATPPYRGLETQYF
TRBJ2-1	TRBV5-1	CASSFTPGVYNEQFF
TRBJ1-2	TRBV10-3	CAISDSDRSDYGYTF
TRBJ1-3	TRBV4-3	CASQPALITESGNTIYF
TRBJ2-3	TRBV9	CASSVQPGQISDTQYF
TRBJ2-4	TRBV4-2	CASSQPKGALQKNIQYF
TRBJ1-1	TRBV5-6	CASSSGGYTEAFF
TRBJ2-2	TRBV2	CASSELAELFF
TRBJ1-5	TRBV18	CASSPTGLGQPQHF
TRBJ2-3	TRBV11-3	CASSSGTGFGAGTDTQYF
TRBJ2-5	TRBV13	CASSPWAETQYF